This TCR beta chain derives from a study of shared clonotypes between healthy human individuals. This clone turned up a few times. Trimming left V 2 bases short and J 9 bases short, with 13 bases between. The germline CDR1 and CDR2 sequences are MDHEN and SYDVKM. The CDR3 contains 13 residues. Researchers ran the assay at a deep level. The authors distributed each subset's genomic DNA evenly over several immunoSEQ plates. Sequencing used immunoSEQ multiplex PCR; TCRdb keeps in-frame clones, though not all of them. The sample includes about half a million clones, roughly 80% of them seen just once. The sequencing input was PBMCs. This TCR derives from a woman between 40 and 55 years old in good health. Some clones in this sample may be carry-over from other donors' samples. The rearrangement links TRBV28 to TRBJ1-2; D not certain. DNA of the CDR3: TGTGCCAGCAGTTTACGGCAGGCGGCGAGCTACACCTTC. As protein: CASSLRQAASYTF.